The present T cell receptor (beta chain) was sequenced within a study of regulatory T cells in long-lasting Graves disease (dated by TCRdb to about 2021). Broadly, across the study: Persistent Graves' disease meant more than 5 years of antithyroid drug treatment with TSH receptor autoantibodies that stayed positive. Patients with persistent Graves' disease were compared with patients with newly diagnosed Graves' disease using TCR sequencing and RNA sequencing of peripheral blood. The study took place in China and was registered as a clinical trial. TCR sequencing covered roughly 13 persistent and 20 newly diagnosed Graves' disease patients, 33 samples in total. Persistent Graves' disease patients in the clinical cohort had taken antithyroid drugs for 9.5 to 13 years on average.

The library was obtained by multiplex PCR. The run used an Illumina HiSeq 4000. iRepertoire HTBI primers and Arm-PCR amplification of CDR3 regions were used to construct TCR beta libraries. Before sequencing, the PCR products underwent gel purification. The authors' pipeline ran thus. Across samples, 55 to 80 TRBV and 12 to 15 TRBJ segments were identified and used for gene usage analysis of CDR3 amino acid clonotypes. Filtered high-quality paired reads were merged into contigs using COPE and FqMerger. Contigs were aligned with BLAST to IMGT TRBV, TRBD and TRBJ reference genes, and CDR3 was defined per IMGT. Any clonotype with a frequency above 0.1% was classified as a highly expanded clone. Shannon entropy served as the measure of repertoire diversity, while the Gini coefficient captured V-J evenness. Public clonotypes were defined as clonotypes shared by more than one individual. TCRdb reprocessed the public reads (quality trimming at Q25 with fastp, clone calling with MiXCR) and kept in-frame beta chains. Records with the same CDR3 protein are collapsed into one entry carrying the most frequent genes and DNA. V and J calls and clone size were set by TCRdb, not the authors. The sample has under 500,000 distinct CDR3 sequences on record, roughly 20% of them singletons. 20% of the sample is in the top ten clones.

This clonotype was counted at least ten times. Its antigen is currently not known. No much larger clone is present one base from it, and per-base qualities are unavailable. The full study reports these points: Only peripheral blood was studied, because thyroid tissue, the primary lesion, was inaccessible. Compared with newly diagnosed patients, persistent Graves' disease patients had lower TCR Shannon entropy and fewer highly expanded clones, which suggests clonal expansion. Only the TCR beta chain was sequenced and analyzed. As a limitation, the authors acknowledged that the small sample size may reduce accuracy. More public clonotypes were shared among persistent patients (about 2,800) than among newly diagnosed patients (roughly 1,000).

In the paper's terms, the time point label means: persistent/refractory GD, antithyroid drugs over 5 years with positive TRAb. For both TCR sequencing and RNA sequencing, RNA was extracted from PBMCs in TRIzol. The diagnosis of Graves' disease followed American Thyroid Association guidelines. The patients came from an endocrinology department in Xi'an, China. From each patient, about 9.7 milliliters of peripheral blood was collected into an EDTA anticoagulant tube. Ficoll Paque Plus density gradient separation was used to isolate PBMCs, and no additional T cell sorting was done. An Agilent 2100 Bioanalyzer and agarose gel were used to assess RNA quality, and a NanoDrop 2000 was used to measure RNA concentration. The clonotype comes from a female donor with Graves disease. The sequences come from peripheral blood mononuclear cells (PBMCs), collected when the disease was refractory, from a patient treated with antithyroid drugs.

Here is the DNA: TGTGCCAGCAGCCGCCCGGCCGACCTTGGCACCCAGTACTTC. Its amino acids are CASSRPADLGTQYF. The rearranged chain carries TRBV7-9 and TRBJ2-5; the D segment cannot be called with confidence. V is pared back by 5 bases and J by 8 bases, with 18 bases lying between the germline termini. Per the germline V gene (reference sequence), SEHNR is the CDR1 and FQNEAQ is the CDR2. There are 14 amino acids in the CDR3, from cysteine to phenylalanine inclusive. The kept DNA is CDR3 alone, 42 bases in frame from the first base.